This TCR beta chain was identified in a study of T cell repertoires in cytomegalovirus infection. Study summary: As its CMV epitopes, the study selected recently identified HLA-C-restricted and well-studied HLA-B-restricted targets.

TCRdb used MiXCR to reprocess the reads, holding one entry per CDR3 protein. This sample has about 770,000 distinct CDR3 sequences; just under 30% occur once, and the top ten carry roughly 14%. Regarding this clonotype: Its antigen is undetermined.

Germline CDR1 is LNHDA and CDR2 is SQIVND (reference sequence). The CDR3 spans 12 residues. Trimming left V 4 bases short and J 6 bases short, with 8 bases between. The clonotype was recovered from a human donor in good health (CMV status not recorded). Some clones in this sample may be carry-over from other donors' samples. This specimen consisted of cultured CD8+ T cells from PBMCs, obtained from culture after CMV antigen stimulation. The chain couples TRBV19 to TRBJ2-3; the D call may be TRBD1 or TRBD2 (5 bases each). The CDR3 spells CASSNGADTQYF. The CDR3 coding sequence is TGTGCCAGTAGTAACGGGGCCGATACGCAGTATTTT.